Detailed here is one TCR beta chain. TCRdb's table, derived via immunoSEQ multiplex PCR, lists solely in-frame clones and lacks some. Seen here are approximately 150,000 clones, roughly 94% observed once, and the top ten hold approximately 15%. These data are taken from a study of control samples from healthy donors and cancer patients. CDR1 is LGHNA and CDR2 is YNFKEQ in the germline V gene. The CDR3 has 14 amino acids. Trimming removed 4 bases from V and 8 bases from J; junction bases left unmatched: 10. The rearrangement links TRBV4-2 to TRBJ1-2; 7 bases are a match to TRBD1. Material: PBMCs. The source is a man aged 55 to 70 with colorectal cancer. The CDR3 DNA follows: TGTGCCAGCAGCCCAGGGACAGAATGGAAGGGCTACACCTTC. This encodes CASSPGTEWKGYTF.